The rows below give T cell receptor beta chains drawn from one sample of a study of CDR3 diversity in severe acne. Via MiXCR, TCRdb re-called the PCR reads, giving one row per CDR3 protein. Of approximately 77,000 distinct CDR3 sequences listed, under 55% were seen once; the top ten hold 11%. Specimen: blood. All receptors come from a male donor with severe acne vulgaris. CDR3s include the opening cysteine and the closing phenylalanine or tryptophan. The D gene is left open where the match is weak. The size field is filled for only some rows; it gives once, few, many or a size class.

D,V,J,size,CDR3,DNA
TRBD1,TRBV19,TRBJ1-3,many,CASRPGQRPGNTIYF,TGTGCCAGTAGGCCGGGACAGAGGCCTGGAAACACCATATATTTT
TRBD1,TRBV15,TRBJ1-4,many,CATSRAGTVTKLFF,TGTGCCACCAGCAGGGCGGGGACAGTGACAAAACTGTTTTTT
.,TRBV28,TRBJ2-3,.,CASSATTDTQYF,TGTGCCAGCAGTGCGACTACAGATACGCAGTATTTT
TRBD1,TRBV6-4,TRBJ2-5,.,CASSAGTDTGETQYF,TGTGCCAGCAGCGCCGGGACAGACACCGGGGAGACCCAGTACTTC
.,TRBV14,TRBJ1-3,.,CASSQEWGPGNTIYF,TGTGCCAGCAGCCAAGAGTGGGGGCCTGGAAACACCATATATTTT
.,TRBV5-6,TRBJ2-2,.,CASSWTTGELFF,TGTGCCAGCAGCTGGACCACCGGGGAGCTGTTTTTT
.,TRBV30,TRBJ1-2,few,CAWKQGNLYGYTF,TGTGCCTGGAAACAGGGAAATCTCTATGGCTACACCTTC
.,TRBV25-1,TRBJ1-5,few,CASSENQPQHF,TGTGCCAGCAGTGAAAATCAGCCCCAGCATTTT
TRBD1,TRBV15,TRBJ1-2,.,CATSTQGRDNYGYTF,TGTGCCACCAGCACACAGGGGCGGGATAACTATGGCTACACCTTC
TRBD2,TRBV29-1,TRBJ2-7,few,CSVVGLALSSYEQYF,TGCAGCGTCGTAGGACTAGCTCTTAGCTCCTACGAGCAGTACTTC
.,TRBV27,TRBJ2-1,once,CASSLAGTRDNEQFF,TGTGCCAGCAGTTTAGCCGGGACACGGGACAATGAGCAGTTCTTC
TRBD2,TRBV11-3,TRBJ2-1,many,CASSLGPSGSYNEQFF,TGTGCCAGCAGCTTAGGCCCTAGCGGCTCCTACAATGAGCAGTTCTTC
.,TRBV12-3/TRBV12-4,TRBJ2-5,.,CASNLPETQETQYF,TGTGCCAGCAATTTACCGGAAACACAAGAGACCCAGTACTTC
.,TRBV11-1,TRBJ2-1,.,CASSGGPAYNEQFF,TGTGCCAGCAGCGGCGGCCCGGCCTACAATGAGCAGTTCTTC
.,TRBV24-1,TRBJ2-7,.,CASSPPGGSEGQYF,TGTGCCAGCAGTCCCCCAGGAGGCAGCGAGGGGCAGTACTTC
.,TRBV12-3/TRBV12-4,TRBJ2-3,.,CASSSRLLGTDTQYF,TGTGCCAGCAGTTCCCGACTCCTAGGGACAGATACGCAGTATTTT
.,TRBV19,TRBJ1-2,.,CASSTWTSGIHGYTF,TGTGCCAGTAGTACGTGGACATCGGGTATTCATGGCTACACCTTC
.,TRBV2,TRBJ1-5,.,CASSYGRGSNQPQHF,TGTGCCAGCAGTTACGGACGGGGAAGCAATCAGCCCCAGCATTTT
TRBD1,TRBV4-3,TRBJ1-4,many,CASSQSTGGGYEKLFF,TGCGCCAGCAGCCAATCTACAGGGGGCGGGTATGAAAAACTGTTTTTT
.,TRBV19,TRBJ2-7,.,CTSSPGSGYYEQYF,TGTACCAGTAGTCCCGGGAGTGGGTACTACGAGCAGTACTTC
TRBD1,TRBV6-5,TRBJ2-7,few,CASSSGGSSYEQYF,TGTGCCAGCAGTTCAGGGGGAAGCTCCTACGAGCAGTACTTC
TRBD1,TRBV29-1,TRBJ1-2,once,CSVDGGRQGHYGYTF,TGCAGCGTTGATGGCGGGAGACAGGGGCACTATGGCTACACCTTC
.,TRBV25-1,TRBJ1-6,.,CASSNDLNSPLHF,TGTGCCAGCAGCAATGACCTTAATTCACCCCTCCACTTT
TRBD2,TRBV10-3,TRBJ2-7,.,CAISEPGPSGYEQYF,TGTGCCATCAGTGAGCCAGGGCCTAGCGGCTACGAGCAGTACTTC
TRBD1,TRBV19,TRBJ2-2,.,CASSTDRVDTGELFF,TGTGCCAGTAGTACCGACAGGGTCGACACCGGGGAGCTGTTTTTT
TRBD2,TRBV7-3,TRBJ2-1,.,CASRLGGTSGSGSEQFF,TGTGCCAGCAGGTTGGGGGGGACTAGCGGGAGTGGCAGTGAGCAGTTCTTC
TRBD1,TRBV6-1,TRBJ1-2,.,CASSSSPTGEYGYTF,TGTGCCAGCAGTTCCTCCCCGACAGGGGAGTATGGCTACACCTTC
TRBD2,TRBV6-4,TRBJ2-7,.,CASSCLGLAGAEQYF,TGTGCCAGCAGTTGCCTCGGACTAGCGGGAGCCGAGCAGTACTTC
TRBD2,TRBV6-2/TRBV6-3,TRBJ2-5,once,CASNPGTSGSEQGIREAQYF,TGTGCCAGCAACCCCGGGACTAGCGGGAGTGAGCAGGGTATACGAGAGGCCCAGTACTTC
TRBD2,TRBV7-8,TRBJ2-3,few,CASSGTSGSADTQYF,TGTGCCAGCAGCGGGACTAGCGGGAGTGCAGATACGCAGTATTTT
.,TRBV24-1,TRBJ1-2,.,CATSSGRSNYGYTF,TGTGCCACCAGTTCAGGCAGATCAAACTATGGCTACACCTTC
.,TRBV7-2,TRBJ2-7,.,CASSPRDGPYEQYF,TGTGCCAGCAGCCCCCGGGACGGGCCCTACGAGCAGTACTTC
.,TRBV9,TRBJ2-2,many,CASSLRGGELFF,TGTGCCAGCAGCCTCCGCGGCGGGGAGCTGTTTTTT
TRBD2,TRBV6-5,TRBJ2-3,.,CASSLAGGPDTQYF,TGTGCCAGCAGTTTAGCGGGAGGGCCAGATACGCAGTATTTT
TRBD2,TRBV10-3,TRBJ2-7,once,CAIAAGGEQYF,TGTGCCATCGCGGCGGGAGGCGAGCAGTACTTC
.,TRBV7-6,TRBJ1-1,.,CASSLGTYTEAFF,TGTGCCAGCAGCTTAGGGACATACACTGAAGCTTTCTTT
TRBD1,TRBV28,TRBJ1-4,.,CASAMGGRGLGNEKPFF,TGTGCCAGCGCCATGGGGGGCAGGGGGCTTGGTAATGAAAAACCGTTTTTT
.,TRBV20-1,TRBJ2-4,many,CSARDLAKNIQYF,TGCAGTGCTAGAGATCTAGCCAAAAACATTCAGTACTTC
.,TRBV2,TRBJ1-4,few,CASIPTGYITNEKLFF,TGTGCCAGCATTCCGACAGGCTACATCACTAATGAAAAACTGTTTTTT
TRBD1,TRBV7-3,TRBJ1-4,once,CASSWSDRGYNEKLFF,TGTGCCAGCAGCTGGTCGGACAGGGGGTACAATGAAAAACTGTTTTTT
TRBD1,TRBV12-3/TRBV12-4,TRBJ1-5,few,CASSLAGQGVQPQHF,TGTGCCAGCAGTTTAGCGGGACAGGGAGTTCAGCCCCAGCATTTT
TRBD2,TRBV5-1,TRBJ2-5,few,CASSLAPSGRAFETQYF,TGCGCCAGCAGCTTGGCTCCTAGCGGGAGGGCCTTTGAGACCCAGTACTTC
.,TRBV2,TRBJ2-7,.,CASRDRATYEQYF,TGTGCCAGCAGGGACAGAGCGACATACGAGCAGTACTTC
.,TRBV11-1,TRBJ2-6,.,CASSFRTASGANVLTF,TGTGCCAGCAGCTTTCGGACAGCCTCTGGGGCCAACGTCCTGACTTTC
.,TRBV25-1,TRBJ1-5,.,CASSRTWGQPQHF,TGTGCCAGCAGCCGGACCTGGGGACAGCCCCAGCATTTT